One sample yielded the 17 T cell receptor beta chains listed below, sequenced in a study of Graves' ophthalmopathy and Graves' hyperthyroidism. RNA transcripts yielded amplified TCR beta CDR3 regions. First-round RT-PCR employed HTBI primers, with a second-round multiplex PCR after it. Via MiXCR, TCRdb re-called the multiplex PCR reads, giving one row per CDR3 protein. This sample has over a million distinct CDR3 sequences, with around a third found just once. The sample comprised peripheral blood or thyroid tissue (not recorded which). All receptors come from an adult man with Graves' hyperthyroidism.

This clonotype was counted a few times. V gene TRBV7-9 combines with J gene TRBJ2-7, with D maybe TRBD1 (6 bases). CDR3 length: 15 residues. Germline V lookup: CDR1 SEHNR, CDR2 FQNEAQ (reference sequence). The ends were cut back, 6 bases at V and 1 base at J, with 16 bases in the middle. The CDR3 sequence: CASSPHRTVSYEQYF. For the CDR3, the DNA is TGTGCCAGCAGTCCCCATCGGACAGTTTCCTACGAGCAGTACTTC. The complete variable domain, with remaining parts taken from reference TRBV7-9 and TRBJ2-7, reads DTGVSQNPRHKITKRGQNVTFRCDPISEHNRLYWYRQTLGQGPEFLTYFQNEAQLEKSRLLSDRFSAERPKGSFSTLEIQRTEQGDSAMYLCASSPHRTVSYEQYFGPGTRLTVT.

Note on this clonotype: Since the CDR3 does not end with the conserved phenylalanine or tryptophan, this likely comes from a read error. Because the CDR3's place on the DNA is in doubt, the DNA is left out and the CDR3 is given as listed by TCRdb. The CDR3 sequence: CAITQDRYSNQPRPR. The chain is built from TRBV10-3 and TRBJ1-5; the table's TRBD1 call for D was not verified on the DNA. Including both end residues, the CDR3 is 15 amino acids long. The germline V gene has CDR1 ENHRY and CDR2 SYGVKD.

This clonotype was detected ten times or more. The chain joins TRBV5-1 to TRBJ2-7, with TRBD1 as a possible D gene (5 bases). Trimming removed 0 bases from V and 6 bases from J, with 10 bases in between. This CDR3 is 13 amino acids long. Germline V gene lookup returns CDR1 SGHRS and CDR2 YFSETQ. CDR3 residues: CASSLEQVSEQYF. In nucleotides, the CDR3 is TGCGCCAGCAGCTTGGAACAGGTGAGCGAGCAGTACTTC. Supplemented by reference TRBV5-1 and TRBJ2-7, the full variable domain reads KAGVTQTPRYLIKTRGQQVTLSCSPISGHRSVSWYQQTPGQGLQFLFEYFSETQRNKGNFPGRFSGRQFSNSRSEMNVSTLELGDSALYLCASSLEQVSEQYFGPGTRLTVT.

In its sample, this clonotype was seen many times. The chain is built from TRBV11-2 and TRBJ2-7; 7 bases match TRBD1. Germline CDR1 SGHAT, CDR2 FQNNGV. The CDR3 is 14 amino acids. V gave up 5 bases and J gave up 2 bases; unmatched junction bases: 6. CDR3 loop: CASSHGTEPYEQYF. CDR3 nucleotides: TGTGCCAGCAGCCACGGGACAGAGCCCTACGAGCAGTACTTC.

This clonotype was recorded many times. The V and J genes are TRBV29-1 and TRBJ2-7, with 7 bases identical to TRBD1. This CDR3 comprises 13 residues. V shed 6 bases and J 3 bases; nucleotides not matched to a gene: 8. Per germline, CDR1 SQVTM and CDR2 ANQGSEA. The CDR3 reads CSVEKQGIYEQYF. In DNA, the CDR3 is TGCAGCGTCGAAAAACAGGGGATCTACGAGCAGTACTTC.

The chain recombines TRBV20-1 with TRBJ2-5; 7 positions match TRBD1. There are 15 residues in the CDR3. Trimming at V came to 3 bases and at J to 2 bases, leaving 9 bases not matched to a gene. CDR1 DFQATT and CDR2 SNEGSKA come from the germline V gene (reference sequence). The CDR3 DNA sequence: TGCAGTGCTAGGCCTTGGCCGGGACAGCAAGAGACCCAGTACTTC. It codes for CSARPWPGQQETQYF.

This clonotype was counted between two and nine times. The chain joins TRBV5-1 to TRBJ1-5, with D uncertain. Germline CDR1 is SGHRS and CDR2 is YFSETQ. The V end was cut by 0 bases, the J end by 9 bases, with 16 bases between. The CDR3 contains 15 residues. The DNA for the CDR3 is TGCGCCAGCAGCTTGGACGGCTCGAAGGATCGGCCCCAGCATTTT. It is translated as CASSLDGSKDRPQHF.

This chain uses TRBV11-1 with TRBJ2-7; either TRBD1 or TRBD2 may supply D (6 bases each). Germline CDR1 SGHAT, CDR2 FQDESV (reference sequence). This CDR3 region has 14 residues. V was trimmed by 5 bases and J by 6 bases, leaving 17 bases between them. CDR3 coding DNA: TGTGCCAGCAGCCGGGACCGGGGGCAAGGCGAGCAGTACTTC. This gives the protein CASSRDRGQGEQYF.

Note on this clonotype: Given a much more abundant clone one base away, this may be a read error. The chain joins TRBV5-1 to TRBJ1-3; D is uncertain. The CDR3 runs 15 residues. Germline CDR1 and CDR2: SGHRS and YFSETQ. CDR3 nucleotide sequence: TGCGCCAGCAGCTTGGACGGAGACTCTGAAAACACCATATATTTT. It yields the protein CASSLDGDSENTIYF.

The V and J genes are TRBV7-9 and TRBJ1-2; D gene unclear. The CDR3 loop spans 12 amino acids. Deletions cut 3 bases from V and 4 bases from J, with 6 bases between. Germline assignment: CDR1 SEHNR and CDR2 FQNEAQ (reference sequence). The CDR3 is CASSFLTYGYTF. For the CDR3, the DNA is TGTGCCAGCAGCTTTTTGACCTATGGCTACACCTTC.

Many counts were recorded for this clonotype. This chain connects TRBV9 to TRBJ2-5; the D is unclear. Germline V gene lookup returns CDR1 SGDLS and CDR2 YYNGEE. V lost 0 bases to trimming and J lost 4 bases, with 7 bases between them. The CDR3 is 13 amino acids. CDR3 sequence reads: CASSVGFRETQYF. For the CDR3, the DNA is TGTGCCAGCAGCGTAGGTTTCAGAGAGACCCAGTACTTC.

This clonotype was found a few times. The rearrangement uses TRBV25-1 and TRBJ2-7; D may correspond to TRBD1 or TRBD2 (7 bases each). There are 15 residues in the CDR3. Germline assignment: CDR1 MGHDK and CDR2 SYGVNS. The V and J ends lost 0 bases and 0 bases respectively, with 9 bases between them. The CDR3: CASSEYRGGSYEQYF. The CDR3 bases are TGTGCCAGCAGTGAATACAGGGGGGGCTCCTACGAGCAGTACTTC.

The table lists this clonotype with a few counts. The V gene is TRBV5-4, the J gene TRBJ1-1, with unresolved D. The CDR3 is made up of 15 amino acids. V was pared by 2 bases and J by 1 base, with 12 bases between. Germline V lookup: CDR1 SGHNT, CDR2 YYREEE (reference sequence). Here the CDR3 reads CASSFLRLENTEAFF. The CDR3, as DNA: TGTGCCAGCAGCTTCTTACGGCTAGAGAACACTGAAGCTTTCTTT.

This clonotype was seen many times. The V call is TRBV10-3, the J call TRBJ2-7, with 7 bases that match TRBD1. Germline CDR1 ENHRY, CDR2 SYGVKD. The length of the CDR3 is 13 residues. V was clipped by 11 bases and J by 0 bases; unmatched bases: 7. The CDR3 bases are TGTGCCGCCGGACAGGCAAACTCCTACGAGCAGTACTTC. Protein product: CAAGQANSYEQYF.

On this clonotype itself: A much larger clone lies one base from this, so it may be a read error. This chain links TRBV5-1 with TRBJ1-1; the D gene is possibly TRBD1 (6 bases). CDR3 length: 16 residues. V gave up 4 bases and J gave up 1 base, with 17 bases separating them. CDR1 is SGHRS, CDR2 YFSETQ, per germline. The CDR3 sequence: CASSPLFGQTNTEAFF. The CDR3, as DNA: TGCGCCAGCAGCCCCCTCTTCGGACAGACGAACACTGAAGCTTTCTTT.

This chain links TRBV6-1 with TRBJ1-5, with D possibly TRBD1 on 5 matching bases. CDR1 and CDR2 from the germline V gene are MNHNS and SASEGT. Trimming removed 6 bases from V and 4 bases from J, with 13 bases in between. This CDR3 spans 14 amino acids. CDR3 protein: CASRPGRGNQPQHF. The DNA of the CDR3 is TGTGCCAGCAGACCGGGACGAGGGAATCAGCCCCAGCATTTT.

This clonotype was found a few times. The J gene is TRBJ1-4, the V gene TRBV12-3 or TRBV12-4, with TRBD1 as a possible D gene (5 bases). V was pared by 3 bases and J by 0 bases, with 14 bases between. This CDR3 is 17 amino acids long. The CDR3 reads CASSLAAATATNEKLFF. DNA of the CDR3: TGTGCCAGCAGTTTGGCCGCCGCGACAGCAACTAATGAAAAACTGTTTTTT.